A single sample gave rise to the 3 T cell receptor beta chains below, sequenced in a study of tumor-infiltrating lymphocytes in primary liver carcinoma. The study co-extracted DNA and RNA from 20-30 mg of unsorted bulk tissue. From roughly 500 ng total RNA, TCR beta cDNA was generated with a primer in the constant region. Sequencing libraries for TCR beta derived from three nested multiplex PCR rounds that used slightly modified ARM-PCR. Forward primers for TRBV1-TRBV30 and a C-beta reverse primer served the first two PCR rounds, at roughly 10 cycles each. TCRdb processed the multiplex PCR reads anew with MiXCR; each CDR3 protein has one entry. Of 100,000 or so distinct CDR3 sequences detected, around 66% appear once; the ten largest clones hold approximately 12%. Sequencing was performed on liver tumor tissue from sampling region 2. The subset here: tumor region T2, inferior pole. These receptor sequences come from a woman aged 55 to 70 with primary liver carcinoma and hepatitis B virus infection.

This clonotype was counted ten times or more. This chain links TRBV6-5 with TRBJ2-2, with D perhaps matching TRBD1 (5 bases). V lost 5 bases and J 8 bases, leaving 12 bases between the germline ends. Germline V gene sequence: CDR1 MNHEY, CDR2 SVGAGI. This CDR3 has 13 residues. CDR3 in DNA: TGTGCCAGCAGTCTGGACACCATGGGGGAGCTGTTTTTT. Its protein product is CASSLDTMGELFF.

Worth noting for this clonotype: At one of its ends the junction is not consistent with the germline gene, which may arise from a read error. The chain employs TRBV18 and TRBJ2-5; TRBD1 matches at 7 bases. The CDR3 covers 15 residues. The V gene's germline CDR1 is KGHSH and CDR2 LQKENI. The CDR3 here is CASSLNTGDQETLYF. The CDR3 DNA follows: TGTGCCAGCTCACTGAACACAGGGGACCAAGAGACCCTGTACTTC.

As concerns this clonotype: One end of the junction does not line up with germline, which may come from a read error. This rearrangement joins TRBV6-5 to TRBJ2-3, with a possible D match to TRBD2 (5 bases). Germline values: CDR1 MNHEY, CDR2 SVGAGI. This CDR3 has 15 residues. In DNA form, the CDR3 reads TGTGCCAGCGCAAGTGGCGGAGGAAGGGCGGATACGCGGTATTTT. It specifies CASASGGGRADTRYF.